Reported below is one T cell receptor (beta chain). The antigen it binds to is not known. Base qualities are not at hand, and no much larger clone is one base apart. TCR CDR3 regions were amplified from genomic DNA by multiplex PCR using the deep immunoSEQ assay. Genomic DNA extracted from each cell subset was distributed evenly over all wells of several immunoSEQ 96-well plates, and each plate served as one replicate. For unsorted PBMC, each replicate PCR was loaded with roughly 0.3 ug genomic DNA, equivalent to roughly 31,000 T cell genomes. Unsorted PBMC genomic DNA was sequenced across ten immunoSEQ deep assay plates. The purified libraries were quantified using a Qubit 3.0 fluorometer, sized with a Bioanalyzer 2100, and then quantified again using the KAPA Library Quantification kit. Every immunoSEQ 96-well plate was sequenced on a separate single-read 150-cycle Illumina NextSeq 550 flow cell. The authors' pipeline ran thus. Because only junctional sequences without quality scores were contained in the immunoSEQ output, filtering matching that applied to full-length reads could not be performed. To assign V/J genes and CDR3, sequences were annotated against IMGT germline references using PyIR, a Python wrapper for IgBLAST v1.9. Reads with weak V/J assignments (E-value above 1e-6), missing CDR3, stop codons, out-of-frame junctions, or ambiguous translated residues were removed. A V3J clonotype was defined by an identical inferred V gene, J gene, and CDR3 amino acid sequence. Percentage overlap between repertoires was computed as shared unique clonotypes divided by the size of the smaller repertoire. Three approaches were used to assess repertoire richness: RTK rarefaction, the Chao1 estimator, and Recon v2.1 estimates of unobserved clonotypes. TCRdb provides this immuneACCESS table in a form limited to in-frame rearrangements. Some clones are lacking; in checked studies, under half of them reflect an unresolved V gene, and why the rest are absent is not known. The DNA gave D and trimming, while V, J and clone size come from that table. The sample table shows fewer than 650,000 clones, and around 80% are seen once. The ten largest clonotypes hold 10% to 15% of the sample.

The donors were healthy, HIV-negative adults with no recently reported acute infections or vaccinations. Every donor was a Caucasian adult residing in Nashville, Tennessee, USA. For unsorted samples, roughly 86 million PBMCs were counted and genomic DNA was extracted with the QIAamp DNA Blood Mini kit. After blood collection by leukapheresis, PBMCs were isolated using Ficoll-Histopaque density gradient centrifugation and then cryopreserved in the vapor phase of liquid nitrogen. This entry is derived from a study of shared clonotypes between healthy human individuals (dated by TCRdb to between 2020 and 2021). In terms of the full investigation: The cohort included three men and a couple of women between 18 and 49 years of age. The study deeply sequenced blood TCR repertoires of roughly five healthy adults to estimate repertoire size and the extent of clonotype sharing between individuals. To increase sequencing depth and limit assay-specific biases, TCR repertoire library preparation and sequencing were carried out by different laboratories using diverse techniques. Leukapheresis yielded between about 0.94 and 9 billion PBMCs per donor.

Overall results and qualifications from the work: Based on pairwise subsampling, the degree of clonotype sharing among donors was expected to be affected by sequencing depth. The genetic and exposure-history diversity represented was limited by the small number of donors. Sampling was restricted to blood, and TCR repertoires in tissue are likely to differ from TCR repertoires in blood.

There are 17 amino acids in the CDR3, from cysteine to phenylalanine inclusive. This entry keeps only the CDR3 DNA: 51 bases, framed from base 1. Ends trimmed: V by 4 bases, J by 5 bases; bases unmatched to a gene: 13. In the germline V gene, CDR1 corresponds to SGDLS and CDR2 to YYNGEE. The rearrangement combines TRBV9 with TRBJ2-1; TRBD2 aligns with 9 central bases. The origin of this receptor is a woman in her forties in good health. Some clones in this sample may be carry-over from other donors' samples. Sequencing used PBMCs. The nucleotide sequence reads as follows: TGTGCCAGCAGCATCGCTATAGCGGGAGTAAGGGACAATGAGCAGTTCTTC. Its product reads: CASSIAIAGVRDNEQFF.